This TCR beta chain was identified in a study of spatial heterogeneity in lung cancer. Using its own MiXCR run on the 5' RACE reads, TCRdb lists one record per CDR3 protein. The sample holds more than 60,000 distinct CDR3 sequences, about 6.6% seen once. This clonotype turned up a few times. Time point given: sample taken at primary tumor resection. Researchers sequenced whole RNA taken from tumor, nontumor lung or frozen PBMC without sorting. CDR1 is MDHEN, CDR2 SYDVKM, per germline. This CDR3 is built from 14 residues. The V end lost 4 bases, the J end lost 4 bases, and 13 bases lay between the germline ends.

Sequences were derived from PBMCs, sampled at surgery. The chain joins TRBV28 to TRBJ1-2; perhaps TRBD1 as D (6 bases). This TCR was recovered from a female donor with early-stage non-small cell lung cancer. CDR3 nucleotide sequence: TGTGCCAGCAGTTCCCCGGACAGCTTCTATGGCTACACCTTC. It translates to CASSSPDSFYGYTF.